Many counts were recorded for the clone carrying this T cell receptor (beta chain). This beta chain is off target for a library built for alpha chains, so its abundance means little. This sample stems from a study of spatial heterogeneity in lung cancer. Time point meaning: sample taken at primary tumor resection. Sequencing of whole RNA from tumor, nontumor lung or frozen PBMC involved no sorting. 55 to 80 TRACERx patients with early, untreated non-small cell lung cancer donated samples. Germline lookup yields CDR1 SEHNR and CDR2 FQNEAQ (reference sequence). The CDR3 spans 15 residues. Deletions cut 5 bases from V and 4 bases from J, with 17 bases between. On each TCR cDNA molecule, a unique molecular identifier was present. TCRdb reanalysed the 5' RACE reads using MiXCR and keeps one entry per CDR3 protein. Of approximately 12,000 distinct CDR3 sequences listed, roughly 5% are singletons.

The sequence came from a human donor with early-stage non-small cell lung cancer. The source was lung tumor tissue, collected at surgery. V usage is TRBV7-9 and J usage is TRBJ1-1; D may be TRBD1 (5 bases). The CDR3 nucleotides are TGTGCCAGCAGCCCCGTCTGGGGGGGGGGCACTGAAGCTTTCTTT. This encodes CASSPVWGGGTEAFF.